The sequence of this T cell receptor beta chain was determined in a study of blood T cell repertoires in COVID-19. On the study more broadly: PBMCs, B-cell-depleted T cells, or T cells were the source of the cDNA or gDNA that made up the material.

Germline CDR1 and CDR2: SGHRS and YFSETQ. Trimming cost V 3 bases and J 8 bases; bases outside gene matches: 10. The CDR3 is 14 residues long. Produced via immunoSEQ multiplex PCR; TCRdb's table is partial and in-frame only. Here the sample spans approximately 66,000 clones, about nine tenths being singletons. Sequenced material: peripheral blood. The rearrangement uses TRBV5-1 and TRBJ1-2; TRBD1 agrees at 7 bases. The source of this sequence is a man aged 55-75 years with acute or convalescent COVID-19. DNA of the CDR3: TGCGCCAGCAGCTCCACACAGGGGATGGGGGGCTACACCTTC. This gives the protein CASSSTQGMGGYTF.